These 24 T cell receptor beta chains came from one sample sequenced in a study of blood T cell repertoires in COVID-19. Produced via immunoSEQ multiplex PCR; TCRdb's table is partial and in-frame only. This sample has about 280,000 clones; 75% to 90% occur once, and the top ten carry approximately 9.9%. The specimen sequenced was peripheral blood. The receptors were gathered from a woman aged 70-85 years with acute or convalescent COVID-19.

The V call is TRBV11-2, the J call TRBJ2-1; D is unclear. V gave up 3 bases and J gave up 4 bases, with 7 bases separating them. Germline CDR1 reads SGHAT; CDR2 reads FQNNGV. This CDR3 is built from 13 residues. CDR3 sequence (DNA): TGTGCCAGCAGCTTTGTCGGGTACAATGAGCAGTTCTTC. Amino acid sequence: CASSFVGYNEQFF.

The V gene is TRBV27, the J gene TRBJ2-1, with a possible D match to TRBD2 (6 bases). The CDR3 extends over 15 amino acids. CDR1 and CDR2 from the germline V gene are MNHEY and SMNVEV (reference sequence). With 6 bases removed from V and 4 bases from J, the gap between germline ends came to 16 bases. The chain's CDR3 is CASSARDFEYNEQFF. The CDR3 nucleotides are TGTGCCAGCAGCGCACGGGACTTTGAATACAATGAGCAGTTCTTC.

V gene TRBV4-1 combines with J gene TRBJ2-4; 8 nucleotides align to TRBD2. This CDR3 is built from 20 residues. CDR1 is MGHRA and CDR2 is YSYEKL in the germline V gene. With V trimmed by 1 base and J by 1 base, 15 bases remained unmatched. The CDR3 DNA follows: TGCGCCAGCAGCCAAGGCGCCACTAGCGGTTCGGGTCTGGCCAAAAACATTCAGTACTTC. This translates into CASSQGATSGSGLAKNIQYF.

This clone has only one observation. V and J are TRBV3-1 (or the pseudogene TRBV3-2) and TRBJ2-1; 7 bases are a match to TRBD2. The CDR3 extends over 12 amino acids. J was trimmed by 10 bases and V by 4 bases; bases with no gene match: 4. Germline CDR1 LGHDT, CDR2 YNNKEL (reference sequence). The CDR3 loop is CASSLLGGEQFF. CDR3 in DNA: TGTGCCAGCAGCCTACTCGGGGGGGAGCAGTTCTTC.

This clone was seen only a few times. This sequence joins TRBV10-2 and TRBJ1-1; weak D call: TRBD1 (6 bases). The CDR3 loop spans 13 amino acids. CDR1 is WSHSY, CDR2 SAAADI, per germline. V lost 5 bases and J 6 bases, leaving 13 bases between the germline ends. CDR3: CASSSLGGAEAFF. The CDR3 DNA follows: TGCGCCAGCAGTTCCTTAGGGGGGGCTGAAGCTTTCTTT.

The rearrangement uses TRBV20-1 and TRBJ2-7; 8 bases align to TRBD2. This CDR3 region has 15 residues. Per the germline V gene, CDR1 is DFQATT and CDR2 is SNEGSKA (reference sequence). The V segment lost 3 bases and the J segment 0 bases; nucleotides outside the gene matches: 7. DNA for the CDR3: TGCAGTGCTAGTCTAGCGGGCCTTTCCTCCTACGAGCAGTACTTC. Translation: CSASLAGLSSYEQYF.

The chain links TRBV5-8 to TRBJ2-3; 9 bases line up with TRBD1. CDR3 length equals 16 residues. J gave up 3 bases and V 4 bases, and 9 bases lay outside the gene matches. The germline CDR1 and CDR2 sequences are SGHTS and YDEGEE. The chain's CDR3 is CASSHGRDRVTDTQYF. The CDR3 region has the DNA TGTGCCAGCAGCCACGGCCGGGACAGGGTGACAGATACGCAGTATTTT.

This chain joins TRBV5-1 and TRBJ2-2, with D hard to call. The germline CDR1 and CDR2 sequences are SGHRS and YFSETQ. V lost 1 base to trimming and J lost 3 bases, with 10 bases between them. There are 15 residues in the CDR3. CDR3 sequence: CASSLSARYTGELFF. DNA of the CDR3: TGCGCCAGCAGCTTGAGTGCCAGGTACACCGGGGAGCTGTTTTTT.

This chain joins TRBV5-1 and TRBJ2-7; TRBD1 aligns across 7 bases. The germline gives CDR1 SGHRS, CDR2 YFSETQ. The CDR3 is 13 residues long. The J segment lost 0 bases and the V segment lost 4 bases, leaving 1 base of the junction unmatched. The CDR3 sequence is CASSPGGSYEQYF. The DNA for the CDR3 is TGCGCCAGCAGCCCAGGGGGCTCCTACGAGCAGTACTTC.

V usage is TRBV5-6 and J usage is TRBJ2-6, with D possibly being TRBD1 (6 bases). The CDR3 is 18 residues long. CDR1 SGHDT and CDR2 YYEEEE come from the germline V gene. Trimming removed 0 bases at V and 2 bases at J, with 15 bases between. CDR3 loop: CASSLARGRGAGANVLTF. Written as DNA, the CDR3 is TGTGCCAGCAGCTTGGCCAGGGGCAGGGGTGCTGGGGCCAACGTCCTGACTTTC.

Points on this clone: One end of the junction varies from germline; a read error may be responsible. The CDR3 bases are TGTGCCAGCATTCGGACTAGCGGGAACGCCGGGGAGCTGTTTTTT. Residues: CASIRTSGNAGELFF. The rearrangement links TRBV7-9 to TRBJ2-2; TRBD2 matches at 12 bases. Germline V CDR1 and CDR2: SEHNR, FQNEAQ (reference sequence). The CDR3 runs 15 residues.

The rearrangement links TRBV5-1 to TRBJ2-5, with TRBD1 matching over 7 bases. The CDR3 is made up of 15 amino acids. CDR1 and CDR2 from the germline V gene are SGHRS and YFSETQ. J was trimmed by 4 bases and V by 0 bases; bases with no gene match: 6. CDR3 protein: CASSLGDRVRETQYF. CDR3 coding DNA: TGCGCCAGCAGCTTGGGAGACAGGGTACGAGAGACCCAGTACTTC.

The gene calls are TRBV18 and TRBJ1-1; tentative D call: TRBD1 (5 bases). The CDR3 has 15 amino acids. Per the germline V gene, CDR1 is KGHSH and CDR2 is LQKENI. Trimming took 5 bases from V and 2 from J, leaving 15 bases between them. CDR3 residues: CASSIGGTENTEAFF. CDR3 DNA sequence: TGTGCCAGCTCAATCGGAGGGACGGAAAACACTGAAGCTTTCTTT.

The V gene is TRBV5-1, the J gene TRBJ1-4; no clear D. From germline, CDR1 is SGHRS and CDR2 YFSETQ. The length of the CDR3 is 15 residues. V gave up 6 bases and J gave up 4 bases, with 16 bases separating them. This CDR3 is CASKREAGLNEKLFF. The CDR3 DNA reads as TGCGCCAGCAAGAGGGAGGCAGGCCTTAATGAAAAACTGTTTTTT.

This chain uses TRBV18 with TRBJ2-1; 10 bases agree with TRBD2. The germline gives CDR1 KGHSH, CDR2 LQKENI. V shed 2 bases and J 10 bases; nucleotides not matched to a gene: 8. This CDR3 contains 15 residues. The CDR3 bases are TGTGCCAGCTCACCAGCTAGCGGGGGATCTAGGGAGCAGTTCTTC. It codes for CASSPASGGSREQFF.

The chain carries TRBV6-2 or TRBV6-3 and TRBJ2-1; 7 bases align to TRBD1. This CDR3 comprises 11 residues. Germline lookup yields CDR1 MNHEY and CDR2 SVGEGT. J lost 8 bases, V lost 5 bases, and 0 bases had no gene match. The CDR3 DNA reads as TGTGCCAGCAGTGACAGGGATGAGCAGTTCTTC. This translates into CASSDRDEQFF.

The chain couples TRBV4-1 to TRBJ2-7; D uncertain. The CDR3 consists of 13 residues. The V gene's germline CDR1 is MGHRA and CDR2 YSYEKL. Trimming took off 2 bases at V and 0 bases at J, with 5 bases between the two ends. DNA of the CDR3: TGCGCCAGCAGCCAATACTCCTCCTACGAGCAGTACTTC. Translated: CASSQYSSYEQYF.

The chain recombines TRBV3-1 (or the pseudogene TRBV3-2) with TRBJ2-3; 10 nucleotides match TRBD2. Looked up from germline, CDR1 is LGHDT and CDR2 is YNNKEL (reference sequence). Trimming removed 4 bases from V and 3 bases from J; junction bases left unmatched: 7. The CDR3 runs 16 residues. CDR3: CASSPLAGGPTDTQYF. CDR3 nucleotide sequence: TGTGCCAGCAGCCCTTTAGCGGGGGGCCCAACAGATACGCAGTATTTT.

The chain carries TRBV4-2 and TRBJ1-1; tentative D call: TRBD1 (6 bases). The ends were cut back, 1 base at V and 3 bases at J, with 9 bases in the middle. Per germline, CDR1 LGHNA and CDR2 YNFKEQ. This CDR3 contains 14 residues. The CDR3 DNA follows: TGTGCCAGCAGCCAAGTATCAGGGGACACTGAAGCTTTCTTT. Translation gives CASSQVSGDTEAFF.

This clone was counted between two and nine times. The chain combines TRBV27 with TRBJ1-2; D may be TRBD1 (5 bases). The ends were cut back, 5 bases at V and 2 bases at J, with 12 bases in the middle. The V gene's germline CDR1 is MNHEY and CDR2 SMNVEV (reference sequence). This CDR3 has 14 residues. The CDR3 DNA follows: TGTGCCAGCAGTCAGCAGGGTCGCAACTATGGCTACACCTTC. This encodes CASSQQGRNYGYTF.

V usage is TRBV5-6 and J usage is TRBJ1-2; 7 bases align to TRBD1. Germline lookup yields CDR1 SGHDT and CDR2 YYEEEE. The trim removed 2 bases at V and 5 bases at J, leaving 3 bases unmatched. The CDR3 is made up of 13 amino acids. In DNA form, the CDR3 reads TGTGCCAGCAGCTTCAGGGGGAATTATGGCTACACCTTC. Amino acid sequence: CASSFRGNYGYTF.

In regard to this clone: At the DNA level, this CDR3 is encoded by other sequences in the same sample as well. The chain combines TRBV6-6 with TRBJ2-2; D may be TRBD1 (5 bases). Germline V gene lookup returns CDR1 MNHNY and CDR2 SVGAGI (reference sequence). The V end was cut by 2 bases, the J end by 0 bases, with 7 bases between. There are 15 residues in the CDR3. The CDR3 protein is CASSYGASNTGELFF. CDR3 nucleotide sequence: TGTGCCAGCAGTTACGGGGCGTCGAACACCGGGGAGCTGTTTTTT.

V usage is TRBV24-1 and J usage is TRBJ2-1; D possibly corresponds to TRBD1 (5 bases). CDR3 length equals 16 residues. With 0 bases removed from V and 14 bases from J, the gap between germline ends came to 22 bases. Germline V CDR1 and CDR2: KGHDR, SFDVKD. The CDR3 is CATSDLLVGAFVQEFF. The CDR3, as DNA: TGTGCCACCAGTGATTTGCTCGTTGGGGCGTTTGTACAGGAGTTCTTC.

In nucleotides, the CDR3 is TGTGCCACCAGTTCCCGTGCCGCGGTTGGCTACACCTTC. This sequence encodes CATSSRAAVGYTF. The gene calls are TRBV24-1 and TRBJ1-2; D not certain. V dropped 6 bases and J dropped 7 bases, with 14 bases sitting between them. The CDR3 totals 13 residues. Germline V gives CDR1 KGHDR, CDR2 SFDVKD.